The subject of this entry is one T cell receptor beta chain. The source of the sample is a study of OX40 agonist ivuxolimab in advanced cancers. The method was immunoSEQ multiplex PCR; TCRdb's version includes in-frame clones alone and lacks a portion of them. The data show about 48,000 clones, around nine tenths seen once. The sample here was CD4+ or CD8+ T cells sorted from blood, taken in a trial of the OX40 agonist ivuxolimab. This TCR was recovered from an adult with an advanced solid tumor such as melanoma, head and neck, liver or kidney cancer.

In DNA, the CDR3 is TGTGCCAGCAGCTCCCTCACAGATACGCAGTATTTT. It translates to CASSSLTDTQYF. V is TRBV11-2 and J is TRBJ2-3, with D hard to call. The CDR3 length is 12 residues. V was shortened by 4 bases and J by 2 bases, with 4 bases between the two germline ends. Germline CDR1 and CDR2: SGHAT and FQNNGV.